Each of the 11 T cell receptor beta chains below was sequenced from the same sample in a study of blood T cell repertoires in COVID-19. Measured with immunoSEQ multiplex PCR; TCRdb has only the in-frame clones, and not every one. This sample has a few hundred thousand clones, with approximately 82% found just once. What was sequenced was PBMCs or T cells enriched from blood (not recorded which). These receptor sequences come from a man aged 35 to 55 who had recovered from COVID-19.

The V call is TRBV29-1, the J call TRBJ2-7; a weak D match, TRBD1 (5 bases). CDR3 length: 15 residues. Germline V gene sequence: CDR1 SQVTM, CDR2 ANQGSEA. The V end was cut by 7 bases, the J end by 1 base, with 20 bases between. CDR3 residues: CSAATGPTFSYEQYF. The CDR3 DNA follows: TGCAGCGCTGCAACAGGCCCTACGTTTTCCTACGAGCAGTACTTC.

The V call is TRBV4-1, the J call TRBJ2-3; 9 bases fit TRBD1. V shed 4 bases and J 4 bases; nucleotides not matched to a gene: 6. Germline CDR1 and CDR2: MGHRA and YSYEKL. There are 15 residues in the CDR3. CDR3 amino acids: CASSRGTGGPDTQYF. CDR3 DNA: TGCGCCAGCAGCCGAGGAACAGGGGGCCCAGATACGCAGTATTTT.

CDR3 nucleotide sequence: TGCGCCAGCAGCCAGGGCTCTAACACAGATACGCAGTATTTT. Amino acids: CASSQGSNTDTQYF. The V gene is TRBV5-1, the J gene TRBJ2-3; D may be TRBD1 (5 bases). The V gene lost 4 bases and the J gene lost 2 bases, with 11 bases spanning the gap. Germline-derived CDR1 and CDR2 are SGHRS and YFSETQ. This CDR3 is built from 14 residues.

The sample holds a few counts of this clone. The CDR3 loop is CATGQGSTNEKLFF. CDR3 DNA: TGTGCCACCGGACAGGGTTCAACTAATGAAAAACTGTTTTTT. The rearrangement links TRBV6-5 to TRBJ1-4; 8 positions match TRBD1. The CDR3 has 14 amino acids. CDR1 is MNHEY and CDR2 is SVGAGI in the germline V gene. Trimming cost V 10 bases and J 0 bases; bases outside gene matches: 4.

CDR3 nucleotide sequence: TGTGCCAGCACCGGAGGATGGGTCGAAAAACTGTTTTTT. Its translation: CASTGGWVEKLFF. The chain has TRBV7-8 and TRBJ1-4; no reliable D call. This CDR3 region has 13 residues. Germline V gene sequence: CDR1 SGHVS, CDR2 FQNEAQ. V was pared by 7 bases and J by 8 bases, with 14 bases between.

Concerning this clone: Within the sample, other DNA sequences also encode this same CDR3. This chain links TRBV5-1 with TRBJ2-3; 12 bases line up with TRBD1. From germline, CDR1 is SGHRS and CDR2 YFSETQ. Trimming at V came to 2 bases and at J to 0 bases, leaving 1 base not matched to a gene. This CDR3 spans 16 amino acids. In DNA form, the CDR3 reads TGCGCCAGCAGCTTAGGGACAGGGGGCAGCACAGATACGCAGTATTTT. This codes for CASSLGTGGSTDTQYF.

J is TRBJ1-2 and V is TRBV6-2 or TRBV6-3; D is perhaps TRBD1 (5 bases). CDR1 is MNHEY and CDR2 is SVGEGT in the germline V gene. The CDR3 is made up of 13 amino acids. V gave up 5 bases and J gave up 2 bases, with 9 bases separating them. In DNA form, the CDR3 reads TGTGCCAGCAGTCGCGGGGGAAACTATGGCTACACCTTC. This gives the protein CASSRGGNYGYTF.

This clone came up once. The chain is built from TRBV9 and TRBJ1-4; 8 nucleotides agree with TRBD1. After removal of 2 bases from V and 6 bases from J, the junction contained 3 bases not matched to a gene. The CDR3 totals 14 residues. Germline-derived CDR1 and CDR2 are SGDLS and YYNGEE. The CDR3 bases are TGTGCCAGCAGCGTGGACAGGGTCCATGAAAAACTGTTTTTT. Protein product: CASSVDRVHEKLFF.

The rearrangement joins TRBV6-6 to TRBJ1-2, with D tentatively TRBD1 (6 bases). The CDR3 is made up of 15 amino acids. V was trimmed by 2 bases and J by 4 bases, leaving 14 bases between them. CDR1 MNHNY and CDR2 SVGAGI come from the germline V gene (reference sequence). CDR3 nucleotides: TGTGCCAGCAGTTACCCGGGCAGGGGCAGCTATGGCTACACCTTC. Translation: CASSYPGRGSYGYTF.

This clone has at least ten counts. The chain uses TRBV6-5 and TRBJ2-2, with D maybe TRBD2 (6 bases). The CDR3 is 14 residues long. Trimming cost V 8 bases and J 1 base, with 11 bases left between them. Germline values: CDR1 MNHEY, CDR2 SVGAGI. Written as DNA, the CDR3 is TGTGCCAGCCTCCGGGACTGGAACACCGGGGAGCTGTTTTTT. It encodes CASLRDWNTGELFF.

The chain has TRBV11-2 and TRBJ1-1; possible D gene TRBD1, 6 bases. Trimming took 6 bases from V and 1 from J, leaving 12 bases between them. Per germline, CDR1 SGHAT and CDR2 FQNNGV. The CDR3 is 14 amino acids. CDR3 sequence: CASSPIQGNTEAFF. The CDR3 region has the DNA TGTGCCAGCAGTCCCATACAGGGGAACACTGAAGCTTTCTTT.